This TCR beta chain was obtained from a study of blood T cell repertoires in COVID-19. Looking at the study overall: Italy, Spain and the United States were the sources of the convalescent and acute COVID-19 samples. PBMCs, B-cell-depleted T cells, or T cells provided the cDNA or gDNA that made up the material.

In the study's own analysis: Estimation of nucleated cell counts was performed using reference gene primer amplification. Profiled with immunoSEQ multiplex PCR; TCRdb holds only in-frame clones, not every one. V and J calls plus clone size are reproduced from that table; the DNA served to infer D and trimming. The data contain nearly 95,000 clones, around 86% of them singletons. There are 14 residues in the CDR3. Germline-derived CDR1 and CDR2 are SGHTA and FQGNSA. With V trimmed by 4 bases and J by 4 bases, 7 bases remained unmatched. Sequencing input: peripheral blood. The genes are TRBV7-2 and TRBJ2-7; 7 nucleotides agree with TRBD1. This clonotype was obtained from a woman aged 80 or over with acute or convalescent COVID-19. The CDR3: CASSYRTGEYEQYF. The CDR3 region has the DNA TGTGCCAGCAGCTACAGGACAGGAGAGTACGAGCAGTACTTC.